Given below is one T cell receptor beta chain in context. Per the original data handling: How many nucleated cells were present was estimated from reference gene primer amplification. TCRdb keeps only in-frame clones here, not all; method: immunoSEQ multiplex PCR. The DNA gave D and trimming, while V, J and clone size come from that table. Of some 95,000 clones listed, less than 95% are singletons. This specimen belongs to a study of blood T cell repertoires in COVID-19. About the research overall: Some COVID-19 samples were acute and others convalescent; all came from the United States, Italy and Spain. Nucleic acid was either cDNA or gDNA, and it came from T cells, B-cell-depleted T cells, or PBMCs.

The CDR3 is made up of 13 amino acids. The germline V gene encodes CDR1 MGHDK and CDR2 SYGVNS. V lost 1 base and J lost 15; bases outside the gene matches: 7. This TCR came from a human donor with active COVID-19. The donor label of this sample is uncertain. The source material was peripheral blood. V gene TRBV25-1 combines with J gene TRBJ1-4; 8 bases are a match to TRBD1. The CDR3 sequence is CASSEFPAGGMFF. The DNA for the CDR3 is TGTGCCAGCAGTGAATTTCCCGCAGGGGGCATGTTTTTT.